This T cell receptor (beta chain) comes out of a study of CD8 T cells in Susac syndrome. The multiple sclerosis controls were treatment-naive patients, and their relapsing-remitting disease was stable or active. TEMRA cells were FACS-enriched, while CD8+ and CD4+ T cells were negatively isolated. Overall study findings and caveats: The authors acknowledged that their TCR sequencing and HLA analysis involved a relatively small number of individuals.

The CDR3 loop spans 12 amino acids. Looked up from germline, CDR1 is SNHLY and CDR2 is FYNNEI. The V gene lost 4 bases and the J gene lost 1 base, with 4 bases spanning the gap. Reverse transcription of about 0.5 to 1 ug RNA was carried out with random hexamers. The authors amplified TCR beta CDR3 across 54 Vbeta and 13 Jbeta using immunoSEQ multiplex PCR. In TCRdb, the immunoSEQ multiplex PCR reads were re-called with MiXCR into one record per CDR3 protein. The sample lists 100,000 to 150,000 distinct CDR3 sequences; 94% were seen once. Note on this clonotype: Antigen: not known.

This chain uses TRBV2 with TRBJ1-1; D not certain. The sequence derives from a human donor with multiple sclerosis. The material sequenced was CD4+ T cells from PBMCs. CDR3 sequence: CASSAGNTEAFF. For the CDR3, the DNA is TGTGCCAGCAGTGCGGGGAACACTGAAGCTTTCTTT.